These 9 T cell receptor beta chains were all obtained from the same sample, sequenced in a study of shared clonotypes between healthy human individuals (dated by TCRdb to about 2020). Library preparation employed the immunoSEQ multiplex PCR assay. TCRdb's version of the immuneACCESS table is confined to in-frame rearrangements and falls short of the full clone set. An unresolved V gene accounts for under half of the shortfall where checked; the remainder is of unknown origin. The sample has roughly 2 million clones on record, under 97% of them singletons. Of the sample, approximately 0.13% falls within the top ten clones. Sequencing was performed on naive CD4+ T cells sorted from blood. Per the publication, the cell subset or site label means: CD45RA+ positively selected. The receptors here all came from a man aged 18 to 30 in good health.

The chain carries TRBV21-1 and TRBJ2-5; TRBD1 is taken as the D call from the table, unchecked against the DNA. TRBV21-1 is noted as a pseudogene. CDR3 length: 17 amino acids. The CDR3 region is CASSRAGDRGLQETQYF. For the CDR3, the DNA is TGTGCCAGCAGTCGGGCAGGGGACAGGGGGTTGCAAGAGACCCAGTACTTC.

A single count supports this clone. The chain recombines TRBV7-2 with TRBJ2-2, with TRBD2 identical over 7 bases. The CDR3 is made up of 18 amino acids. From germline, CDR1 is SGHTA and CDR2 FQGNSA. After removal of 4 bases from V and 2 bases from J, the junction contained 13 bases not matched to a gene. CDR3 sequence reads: CASSSYRGGSSNTGELFF. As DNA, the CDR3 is TGTGCCAGCAGCTCGTACCGGGGCGGGAGTAGCAACACCGGGGAGCTGTTTTTT.

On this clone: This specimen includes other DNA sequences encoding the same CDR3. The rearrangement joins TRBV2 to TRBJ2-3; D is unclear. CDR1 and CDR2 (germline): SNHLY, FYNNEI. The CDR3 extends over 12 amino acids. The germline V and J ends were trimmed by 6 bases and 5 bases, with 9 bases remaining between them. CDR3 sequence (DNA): TGTGCCAGCAGAGTAAGAGGAGATACGCAGTATTTT. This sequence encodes CASRVRGDTQYF.

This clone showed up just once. The CDR3 nucleotides read TGTGCCAGCTCACCGAAGGGACTAGCGGGAGGGGAGACCCAGTACTTC. Translation gives CASSPKGLAGGETQYF. The chain joins TRBV18 to TRBJ2-5, with 16 bases aligning to TRBD2. V was pared by 3 bases and J by 5 bases, with 3 bases of the junction left unmatched. The CDR3 totals 16 residues. Per the germline V gene, CDR1 is KGHSH and CDR2 is LQKENI.

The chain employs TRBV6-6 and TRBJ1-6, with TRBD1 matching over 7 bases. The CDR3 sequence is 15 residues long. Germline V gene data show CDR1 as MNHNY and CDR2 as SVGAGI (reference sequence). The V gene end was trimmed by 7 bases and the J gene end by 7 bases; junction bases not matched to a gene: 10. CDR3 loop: CASTLTGNGNSPLHF. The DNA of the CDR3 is TGTGCCAGCACCCTGACAGGGAATGGAAATTCACCCCTCCACTTT.

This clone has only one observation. This CDR3 reads CASSLWELTPMNTEAFF. The CDR3 nucleotides are TGTGCCAGCAGTTTGTGGGAACTTACACCGATGAACACTGAAGCTTTCTTT. The rearrangement uses TRBV28 and TRBJ1-1; no firm D call. V shed 3 bases and J shed 0 bases, with 17 bases lying between them. There are 17 residues in the CDR3. Looked up from germline, CDR1 is MDHEN and CDR2 is SYDVKM.

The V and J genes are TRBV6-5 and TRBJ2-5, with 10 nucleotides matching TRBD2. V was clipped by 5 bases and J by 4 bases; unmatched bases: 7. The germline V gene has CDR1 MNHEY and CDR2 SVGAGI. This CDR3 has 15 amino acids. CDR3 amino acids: CASSPAGGPGETQYF. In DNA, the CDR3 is TGTGCCAGCAGTCCAGCGGGGGGGCCGGGAGAGACCCAGTACTTC.

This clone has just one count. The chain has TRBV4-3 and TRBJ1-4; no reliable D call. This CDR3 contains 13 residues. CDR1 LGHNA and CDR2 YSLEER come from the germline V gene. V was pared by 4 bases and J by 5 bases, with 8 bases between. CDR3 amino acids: CASSLTFNEKLFF. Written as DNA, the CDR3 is TGCGCCAGCAGCCTTACCTTCAATGAAAAACTGTTTTTT.

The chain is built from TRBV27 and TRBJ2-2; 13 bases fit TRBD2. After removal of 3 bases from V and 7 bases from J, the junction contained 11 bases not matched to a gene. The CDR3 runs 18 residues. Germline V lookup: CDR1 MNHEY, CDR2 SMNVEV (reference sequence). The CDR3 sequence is CASSFMSTSGRKGGELFF. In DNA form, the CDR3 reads TGTGCCAGCAGTTTCATGTCGACTAGCGGGAGGAAGGGCGGGGAGCTGTTTTTT.